This T cell receptor (beta chain) was sequenced in a study of T cell changes during pregnancy in multiple sclerosis. Trimming removed 5 bases from V and 0 bases from J; junction bases left unmatched: 10. The CDR3 is 17 residues long. Germline CDR1 SGHRS, CDR2 YFSETQ. Assay: immunoSEQ multiplex PCR; the TCRdb copy retains only in-frame clones and omits some. The sample lists 65,000 to 95,000 clones; 75% to 90% were seen once. The rearrangement joins TRBV5-1 to TRBJ1-3; 8 bases are shared with TRBD1. The specimen was peripheral blood, collected before pregnancy. The receptor's source is a female donor with multiple sclerosis, enrolled in a pregnancy study. This CDR3 reads CASSLAGGGFSGNTIYF. DNA for the CDR3: TGCGCCAGCAGTCTGGCAGGGGGCGGTTTCTCTGGAAACACCATATATTTT.